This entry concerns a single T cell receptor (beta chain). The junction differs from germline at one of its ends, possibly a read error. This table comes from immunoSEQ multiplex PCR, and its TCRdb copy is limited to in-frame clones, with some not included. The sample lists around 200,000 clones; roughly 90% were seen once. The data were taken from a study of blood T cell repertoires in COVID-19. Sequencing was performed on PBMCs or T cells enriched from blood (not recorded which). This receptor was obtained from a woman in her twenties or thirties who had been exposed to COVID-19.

CDR3 in amino acids: CASRLAPDREQFF. For the CDR3, the DNA is TGCGCCAGCAGATTGGCGCCGGACAGAGAGCAGTTCTTC. The chain uses TRBV5-1 and TRBJ2-1; D possibly corresponds to TRBD1 (6 bases). Germline CDR1 reads SGHRS; CDR2 reads YFSETQ. This CDR3 is built from 13 residues.